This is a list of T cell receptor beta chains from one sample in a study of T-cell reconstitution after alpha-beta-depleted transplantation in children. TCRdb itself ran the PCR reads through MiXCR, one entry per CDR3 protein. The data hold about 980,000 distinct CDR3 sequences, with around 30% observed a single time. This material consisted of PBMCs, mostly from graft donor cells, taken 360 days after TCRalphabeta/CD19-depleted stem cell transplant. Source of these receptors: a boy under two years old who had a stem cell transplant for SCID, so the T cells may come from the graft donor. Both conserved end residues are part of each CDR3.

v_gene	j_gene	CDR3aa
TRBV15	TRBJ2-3	CATSRPGTLSDTQYF
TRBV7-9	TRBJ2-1	CASSLDRGGTNEQFF
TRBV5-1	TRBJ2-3	CASSSRPVGATDTQYF
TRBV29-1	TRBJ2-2	CSVKRVYGELFF
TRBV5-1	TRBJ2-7	CASSLAGTRGYEQYF
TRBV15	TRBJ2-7	CATSTGIDEQYF
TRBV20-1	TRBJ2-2	CSAGGLRGNTGELFF
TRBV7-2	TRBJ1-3	CASSGRTGLGNTIYF
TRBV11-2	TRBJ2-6	CASSLRGQQTFSGANVLTF
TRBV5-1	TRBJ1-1	CASSLEGRENEAFF
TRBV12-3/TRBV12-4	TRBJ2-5	CASSPSVPRQGGGTQYF
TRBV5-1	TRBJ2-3	CASSLNSLTDTQYF
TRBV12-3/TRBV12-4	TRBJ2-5	CASSFRRLEETQYF
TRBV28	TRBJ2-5	CASSGKTQYF
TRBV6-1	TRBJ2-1	CASSRGTGGMDEQFF
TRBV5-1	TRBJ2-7	CASSLVVAGEYEQYF
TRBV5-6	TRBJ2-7	CASSTLGGVTYEQYF
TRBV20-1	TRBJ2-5	CSARLGTSRETQYF
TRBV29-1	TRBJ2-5	CSVVPYRLDQAAQYF
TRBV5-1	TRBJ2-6	CASSNRVAGANVLTF
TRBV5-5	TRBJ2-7	CASIDWSGSYEQYF
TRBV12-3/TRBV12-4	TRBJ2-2	CASRPGTSGYTGELFF
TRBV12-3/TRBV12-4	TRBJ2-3	CASSPVGLAVPTDTQYF
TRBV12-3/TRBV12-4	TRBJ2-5	CASSPSGLSETQYF
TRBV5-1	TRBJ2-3	CASSLEVLLTDTQYF
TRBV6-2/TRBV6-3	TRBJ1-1	CATADSLNTEAFF
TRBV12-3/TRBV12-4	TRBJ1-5	CASKKGNQPQHF
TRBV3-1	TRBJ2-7	CASSVRGERPYEQYF
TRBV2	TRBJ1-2	CASNRGGAAGYTF
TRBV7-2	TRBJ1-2	CASSPMRGYYGYTF
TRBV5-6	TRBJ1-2	CASSRRGGYTF
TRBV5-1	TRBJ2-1	CASSLDGWSSYNEQFF
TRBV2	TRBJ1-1	CASYSGRVNTEAFF
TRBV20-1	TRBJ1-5	CSAYRPESRDQPQHF
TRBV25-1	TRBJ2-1	CASSEETPEQFF
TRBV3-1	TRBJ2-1	CASSQEWSYNEQFF
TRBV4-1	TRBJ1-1	CASSQEPRADTEAFF